This entry concerns a single T cell receptor (beta chain). Its target is not known. The entry originates in a study of blood T cells in healthy people across ages. Findings of the study overall: Investigators viewed diversity estimates from one million T cells as underestimates, the study reported.

Primers used in a second PCR of roughly 6 to 11 cycles were a sample-barcoded 5' primer and a J-beta primer mix. Each TCR beta cDNA got a 12-nucleotide random molecular identifier. Via MiXCR, TCRdb re-called the 5' RACE reads, giving one row per CDR3 protein. Of just under 900,000 distinct CDR3 sequences in the sample, around 28% were seen once. V was clipped by 5 bases and J by 12 bases; unmatched bases: 16. The CDR3 sequence is 16 residues long. CDR1 and CDR2 from the germline V gene are SGHTA and FQGNSA. What was sequenced was blood. The chain recombines TRBV7-2 with TRBJ2-1, with 10 bases fitting TRBD2. The source is a woman of 80 years or more in good health. CDR3 DNA sequence: TGTGCCAGCAGCCCGTTAGCGGGGGGCTTTGGCAGTGGGCAGTTCTTC. Its protein is CASSPLAGGFGSGQFF.